The clone carrying this T cell receptor beta chain was recorded at least ten times. The antigen is unknown. Template-switch 5'RACE cDNA synthesis added a 10-nucleotide unique molecular identifier. TCRdb used MiXCR to reprocess the 5' RACE reads, holding one entry per CDR3 protein. The sample gives under 50,000 distinct CDR3 sequences, around 10% of which show up once; over 3.5% is in the top ten. This sample was taken from a study of neurological immune-mediated disorders. Study-wide results and caveats: HTLV-1-associated myelopathy had the most TCR clonal expansion, while multiple sclerosis had the least, a level that fell below healthy controls.

The trim removed 8 bases at V and 9 bases at J, leaving 5 bases unmatched. Germline V CDR1 and CDR2: LNHDA, SQIVND (reference sequence). CDR3 length: 13 residues. Input was 900,000 to 1,000,000 sorted T cells, either CD4+ or CD8+. The TCR sequence derives from a woman in her 30s with HTLV-1-associated myelopathy (HAM/TSP). The sequencing sample was made of CD4+ T cells from blood. The rearrangement uses TRBV19 and TRBJ1-6; TRBD1 agrees at 9 bases. In DNA form, the CDR3 reads TGTGCCAGTCGCGGACAGGGGCGTTCACCCCTCCACTTT. Protein product: CASRGQGRSPLHF.